This T cell receptor (beta chain) emerged from a study of blood T cell repertoires in COVID-19 (dated by TCRdb to the early 2020s). For the study in its entirety: Samples covering the acute and convalescent phases of COVID-19 were provided by collaborators in the United States, Italy and Spain. Subjects who had been exposed to COVID-19, were actively infected with it, or had recovered from it provided the deeply sampled blood TCRbeta repertoires that made up the dataset. Nearly every sample came with metadata listing a de-identified subject ID, COVID-19 status, age in years and sex. The samples were drawn from the first 160 participants of the ongoing ImmuneRACE study and from roughly 1,300 subjects provided by 6 global collaborators. The repertoires were released in a freely available public database meant as a resource for research on the immune response to SARS-CoV-2. The material from the prospective study consisted of cDNA or gDNA derived from T cells, B-cell-depleted T cells, or PBMCs. HLA class I and class II types, where available, came from metadata supplied by the sample provider rather than from assay-based typing. Overall results and qualifications from the work: The amount of clinical and demographic metadata varied by source and participant and was provided uncurated.

The collaborating institutions used their own protocols to collect whole blood in K2EDTA tubes. For TCRbeta analysis, collaborators shipped samples in one of three forms: frozen whole blood, isolated PBMCs, or DNA extracted from either of those sample types. From V the trimming removes 4 bases and from J it removes 5 bases, while the gene matches leave 8 bases of the junction unaccounted for. From the cysteine up to the phenylalanine, the CDR3 has a length of 14 residues. CDR3 DNA is the only sequence kept; it has 42 bases, read in frame from the first base. The germline V gene (reference sequence) gives CDR1 as SGHNT and CDR2 as YYREEE. The immunoSEQ Assay, a bias-controlled multiplex PCR, was used to amplify TCRbeta CDR3 regions from genomic DNA. The authors' pipeline ran thus. The number of nucleated cells in each sample was estimated by amplification of reference gene primers within the assay. To quantify the absolute abundance of each unique TCRbeta CDR3 rearrangement, sequence reads were collapsed and filtered. Productive Simpson clonality was computed per sample as the square root of Simpson's diversity index over productive rearrangements. Held by TCRdb, this immuneACCESS table contains in-frame sequences only and omits some clones. Under half of the omission traces to an unresolved V gene where checked; the cause of the rest is unknown. V and J calls and clone size are those listed in that table; D and trimming were worked out from the DNA. The sample contains over 100,000 clones, more than 75% of them found a single time. 26% of the sample comes from the top ten.

For this clone: It has no known antigen specificity. Base quality data are lacking; no much larger clone is found one base away.

The source is a man between 60 and 70 years old with acute or convalescent COVID-19. Input material: peripheral blood. The chain employs TRBV5-4 and TRBJ2-5; the junction holds 7 bases that match TRBD2. The CDR3 region has the sequence CASSQSGGRETQYF. The nucleotide sequence is given as TGTGCCAGCAGCCAGTCGGGGGGACGGGAGACCCAGTACTTC.